These 17 T cell receptor beta chains were all obtained from the same sample, sequenced in a study of blood T cell repertoires in COVID-19. Clones were sequenced by immunoSEQ multiplex PCR, and TCRdb holds only the in-frame ones, with some missing. Altogether approximately 84,000 clones are present, approximately 86% being singletons, with the ten largest covering around 27%. The sample taken for sequencing was peripheral blood. Receptors originate from a woman over 75 with acute or convalescent COVID-19.

The chain uses TRBV5-1 and TRBJ2-5; 9 bases fit TRBD1. CDR1 is SGHRS and CDR2 is YFSETQ in the germline V gene. CDR3 length: 14 residues. Trimming cost V 4 bases and J 4 bases; bases outside gene matches: 5. The CDR3 loop reads CASSPGQGPETQYF. CDR3 sequence (DNA): TGCGCCAGCAGCCCGGGACAGGGCCCAGAGACCCAGTACTTC.

The V gene is TRBV18, the J gene TRBJ1-1; unclear D gene. V lost 3 bases to trimming and J lost 3 bases, with 8 bases between them. The CDR3 loop spans 13 amino acids. Germline CDR1 and CDR2: KGHSH and LQKENI. The CDR3 coding sequence is TGTGCCAGCTCACCCCTGGCAGACACTGAAGCTTTCTTT. This gives the protein CASSPLADTEAFF.

The J gene is TRBJ1-3, the V gene TRBV19; D remains unclear. The V gene's germline CDR1 is LNHDA and CDR2 SQIVND (reference sequence). The CDR3 loop spans 15 amino acids. The V and J ends lost 1 base and 0 bases respectively, with 7 bases between them. CDR3 bases: TGTGCCAGTAGTATAGTGCGTGACTCTGGAAACACCATATATTTT. Residues: CASSIVRDSGNTIYF.

This rearrangement joins TRBV5-1 to TRBJ2-7; possibly TRBD1 for D (6 bases). CDR1 and CDR2 from the germline V gene are SGHRS and YFSETQ. V dropped 4 bases and J dropped 0 bases, with 17 bases sitting between them. This CDR3 is built from 16 residues. DNA for the CDR3: TGCGCCAGCAGCGCCCTCGGGACACCGAGCTCCTACGAGCAGTACTTC. Protein sequence: CASSALGTPSSYEQYF.

This sequence joins TRBV5-8 and TRBJ2-7; D is ambiguous. The germline V and J ends were trimmed by 0 bases and 1 base, with 11 bases remaining between them. This CDR3 contains 15 residues. The germline V gene encodes CDR1 SGHTS and CDR2 YDEGEE. The CDR3 DNA sequence: TGTGCCAGCAGCTTGGCCGCCAGACTTTCCTACGAGCAGTACTTC. This encodes CASSLAARLSYEQYF. The whole variable domain, remainder taken from reference TRBV5-8 and TRBJ2-7, is EAGVTQSPTHLIKTRGQQATLRCSPISGHTSVYWYQQALGLGLQFLLWYDEGEERNRGNFPPRFSGRQFPNYSSELNVNALELEDSALYLCASSLAARLSYEQYFGPGTRLTVT.

This rearrangement joins TRBV3-1 (or the pseudogene TRBV3-2) to TRBJ2-6; D remains unclear. CDR3 length: 14 amino acids. V lost 5 bases and J 3 bases, leaving 8 bases between the germline ends. Germline CDR1 LGHDT, CDR2 YNNKEL (reference sequence). CDR3 sequence reads: CASSAASGANVLTF. DNA of the CDR3: TGTGCCAGCAGCGCGGCGAGTGGGGCCAACGTCCTGACTTTC.

DNA for the CDR3: TGTGCCAGTAAGCCTAGCGGGAGCGACGAGCAGTACTTC. Translation gives CASKPSGSDEQYF. The V call is TRBV19, the J call TRBJ2-7; 10 bases agree with TRBD2. Germline values: CDR1 LNHDA, CDR2 SQIVND (reference sequence). The CDR3 length is 13 residues. The junction had 5 bases not matched to a gene; V was cut back by 7 bases and J by 5 bases. The variable domain in full, completed from reference TRBV19 and TRBJ2-7, reads DGGITQSPKYLFRKEGQNVTLSCEQNLNHDAMYWYRQDPGQGLRLIYYSQIVNDFQKGDIAEGYSVSREKKESFPLTVTSAQKNPTAFYLCASKPSGSDEQYFGPGTRLTVT.

This clone was found many times. The rearrangement links TRBV3-1 (or the pseudogene TRBV3-2) to TRBJ2-7, with TRBD2 identical over 9 bases. The V gene's germline CDR1 is LGHDT and CDR2 YNNKEL (reference sequence). Trimming removed 4 bases from V and 8 bases from J; junction bases left unmatched: 9. The CDR3 extends over 14 amino acids. In DNA, the CDR3 is TGTGCCAGCAGCCTAGGGGTAGCGGGAGACCAGCAGTACTTC. Translating gives CASSLGVAGDQQYF.

The V gene is TRBV15, the J gene TRBJ1-1; perhaps TRBD1 as D (6 bases). This CDR3 is 14 amino acids long. Trimming left V 5 bases short and J 4 bases short, with 14 bases between. Germline loops: CDR1 LNHNV, CDR2 YYDKDF (reference sequence). CDR3: CATSVQQGATEAFF. The CDR3 DNA sequence: TGTGCCACCAGCGTCCAACAGGGAGCCACTGAAGCTTTCTTT.

The gene calls are TRBV5-1 and TRBJ2-7; tentative D call: TRBD1 (6 bases). The CDR3 consists of 14 residues. Trimming removed 4 bases at V and 2 bases at J, with 13 bases between. CDR1 is SGHRS, CDR2 YFSETQ, per germline. Here the CDR3 DNA reads TGCGCCAGCAGCGATGTCAGGGGAGCCTACGAGCAGTACTTC. Amino acid sequence: CASSDVRGAYEQYF.

This chain uses TRBV5-1 with TRBJ2-3, with 8 bases lining up with TRBD2. V was pared by 0 bases and J by 5 bases, with 11 bases of the junction left unmatched. This CDR3 comprises 17 residues. CDR1 and CDR2 (germline): SGHRS, YFSETQ. DNA of the CDR3: TGCGCCAGCAGCTTGGAGGTCAGCGGGAGAGGGGGAGATACGCAGTATTTT. This codes for CASSLEVSGRGGDTQYF.

V gene TRBV5-1 combines with J gene TRBJ1-3; 7 nucleotides agree with TRBD1. Germline-derived CDR1 and CDR2 are SGHRS and YFSETQ. The CDR3 length is 16 residues. V trimming: 4 bases; J trimming: 2 bases; junction bases outside the gene matches: 9. CDR3 in amino acids: CASSQGQLLTGNTIYF. The CDR3 bases are TGCGCCAGCAGCCAGGGACAGCTACTAACTGGAAACACCATATATTTT.

The chain is built from TRBV5-4 and TRBJ1-2; D gene unclear. Germline loops: CDR1 SGHNT, CDR2 YYREEE (reference sequence). Trimming shortened V by 5 bases and J by 3 bases, and 17 bases separated the two germline ends. This CDR3 has 15 amino acids. The CDR3 DNA reads TGTGCCAGCAGGAGAGGCAGCATCGAGGACTATGGCTACACCTTC. Translating it yields CASRRGSIEDYGYTF.

Here the CDR3 DNA reads TGTGCCACCAGTGACTCTAAACGGGGGGATAATGAGCAGTTCTTC. It is translated as CATSDSKRGDNEQFF. This chain uses TRBV24-1 with TRBJ2-1; 7 nucleotides line up with TRBD2. The CDR3 loop spans 15 amino acids. V gave up 4 bases and J gave up 7 bases; unmatched junction bases: 9. Germline V gene lookup returns CDR1 KGHDR and CDR2 SFDVKD.

The rearrangement links TRBV7-2 to TRBJ2-1; 13 bases are a match to TRBD2. Germline CDR1 is SGHTA and CDR2 is FQGNSA. The V segment lost 5 bases and the J segment 9 bases; nucleotides outside the gene matches: 7. This CDR3 has 15 residues. CDR3 amino acids: CASSQLAGGPGEQFF. DNA of the CDR3: TGTGCCAGCAGCCAACTAGCGGGAGGGCCGGGTGAGCAGTTCTTC.

The rearrangement joins TRBV30 to TRBJ2-2, with no clear D. Germline-derived CDR1 and CDR2 are GTSNPN and SVGIG (reference sequence). Trimming took 5 bases from V and 0 from J, leaving 16 bases between them. This CDR3 is built from 16 residues. The CDR3 coding sequence is TGTGCCTGGTCCTCCGGTCCCGCCCCGAACACCGGGGAGCTGTTTTTT. Its protein product is CAWSSGPAPNTGELFF.

In the case of this clone: One junction end disagrees with the germline gene, perhaps due to a read error. The J gene is TRBJ2-3, the V gene TRBV2; tentative D call: TRBD2 (6 bases). Germline lookup yields CDR1 SNHLY and CDR2 FYNNEI. The CDR3 sequence is 14 residues long. The CDR3 loop reads CASTLVTSRDTQYF. The CDR3 nucleotides read TGTGCCAGCACCCTTGTCACTAGCAGAGATACGCAGTATTTT.